This T cell receptor beta chain derives from a study of blood T cell repertoires in COVID-19. The CDR3 covers 16 residues. Trimming shortened V by 2 bases and J by 5 bases, and 19 bases separated the two germline ends. The germline gives CDR1 SGHRS, CDR2 YFSETQ. Enrollees, roughly 18 to 95 years old, lived in 24 US areas. Participants were placed into cohorts based on the clinical history they reported. The authors' processing: From reference gene primer amplification, estimates of nucleated cell counts were derived. The data were produced by immunoSEQ multiplex PCR, yet TCRdb's version contains in-frame clones alone and is incomplete. Clone size and V and J calls were adopted from that table, with D and trimming inferred from the DNA. The sample records about 400,000 clones, roughly 86% being singletons.

The V gene is TRBV5-1, the J gene TRBJ2-5, with D tentatively TRBD2 (6 bases). The receptor's source is a woman in her thirties or forties with acute COVID-19. Sample: PBMCs or T cells enriched from blood (not recorded which). The CDR3 nucleotides are TGCGCCAGCAGCTTAACTAGTGGCGGGGCGATTGAGACCCAGTACTTC. Translation: CASSLTSGGAIETQYF.